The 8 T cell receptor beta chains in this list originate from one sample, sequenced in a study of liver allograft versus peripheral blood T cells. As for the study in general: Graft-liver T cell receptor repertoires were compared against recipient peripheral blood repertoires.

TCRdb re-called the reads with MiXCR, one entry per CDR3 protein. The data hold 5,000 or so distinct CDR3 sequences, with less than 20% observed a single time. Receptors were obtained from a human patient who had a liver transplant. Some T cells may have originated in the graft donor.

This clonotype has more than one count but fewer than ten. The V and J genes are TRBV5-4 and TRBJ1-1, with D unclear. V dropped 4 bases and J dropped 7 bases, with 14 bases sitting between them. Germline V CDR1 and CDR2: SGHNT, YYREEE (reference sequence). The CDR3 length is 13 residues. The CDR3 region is CASSLFSAFEAFF. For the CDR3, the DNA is TGTGCCAGCAGCCTCTTCTCCGCCTTTGAAGCTTTCTTT.

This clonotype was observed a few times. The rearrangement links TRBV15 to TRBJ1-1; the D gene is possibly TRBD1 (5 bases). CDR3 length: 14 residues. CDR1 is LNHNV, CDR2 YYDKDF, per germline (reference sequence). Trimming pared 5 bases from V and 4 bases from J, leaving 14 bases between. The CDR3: CATSGSDRPTEAFF. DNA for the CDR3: TGTGCCACCAGCGGAAGTGACAGACCCACTGAAGCTTTCTTT. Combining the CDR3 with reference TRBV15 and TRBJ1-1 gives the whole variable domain DAMVIQNPRYQVTQFGKPVTLSCSQTLNHNVMYWYQQKSSQAPKLLFHYYDKDFNNEADTPDNFQSRRPNTSFCFLDIRSPGLGDTAMYLCATSGSDRPTEAFFGQGTRLTVV.

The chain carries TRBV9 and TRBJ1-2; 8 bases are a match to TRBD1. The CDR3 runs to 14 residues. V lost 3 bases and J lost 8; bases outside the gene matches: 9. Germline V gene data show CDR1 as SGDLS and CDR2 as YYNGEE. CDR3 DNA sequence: TGTGCCAGCAGCGCGCAGGGGGCTTTGAACGGCTACACCTTC. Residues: CASSAQGALNGYTF.

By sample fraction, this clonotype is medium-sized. CDR3: CASSSVAIPDTQYF. In DNA, the CDR3 is TGTGCCAGCAGCTCCGTAGCGATCCCAGATACGCAGTATTTT. This chain links TRBV11-2 with TRBJ2-3; possibly TRBD2 for D (5 bases). The CDR3 length is 14 residues. The V end lost 4 bases, the J end lost 4 bases, and 12 bases lay between the germline ends. Per the germline V gene, CDR1 is SGHAT and CDR2 is FQNNGV.

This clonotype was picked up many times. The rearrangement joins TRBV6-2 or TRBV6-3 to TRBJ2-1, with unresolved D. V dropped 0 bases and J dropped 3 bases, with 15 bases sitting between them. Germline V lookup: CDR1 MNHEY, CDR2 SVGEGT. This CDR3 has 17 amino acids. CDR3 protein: CASSYSLSAESYNEQFF. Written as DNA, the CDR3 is TGTGCCAGCAGTTACTCGCTCTCGGCAGAAAGCTACAATGAGCAGTTCTTC.

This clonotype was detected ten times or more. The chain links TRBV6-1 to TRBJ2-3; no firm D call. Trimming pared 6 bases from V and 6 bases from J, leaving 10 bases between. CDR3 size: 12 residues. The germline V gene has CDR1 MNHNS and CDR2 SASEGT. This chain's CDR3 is CASSPNLDTQYF. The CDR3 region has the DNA TGTGCCAGCAGCCCCAATCTGGATACGCAGTATTTT.

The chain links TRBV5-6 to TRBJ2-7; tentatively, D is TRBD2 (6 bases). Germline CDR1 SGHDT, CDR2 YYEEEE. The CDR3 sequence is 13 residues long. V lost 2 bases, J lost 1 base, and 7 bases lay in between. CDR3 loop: CASSFGGSYEQYF. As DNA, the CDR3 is TGTGCCAGCAGCTTTGGAGGGTCCTACGAGCAGTACTTC.

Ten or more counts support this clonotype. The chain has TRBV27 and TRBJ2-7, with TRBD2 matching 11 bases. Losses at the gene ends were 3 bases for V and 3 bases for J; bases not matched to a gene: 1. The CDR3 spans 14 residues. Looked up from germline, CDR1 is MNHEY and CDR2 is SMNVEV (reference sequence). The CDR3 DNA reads TGTGCCAGCAGTTTTAGCGGGGGGGGCTACGAGCAGTACTTC. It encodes CASSFSGGGYEQYF.